This paragraph covers one T cell receptor (beta chain) sequence. Antigen specificity is unknown. Generated by immunoSEQ multiplex PCR, the TCRdb table keeps only in-frame clones and is missing some. This table has around 690,000 clones, roughly 88% appearing once. The V gene lost 0 bases and the J gene lost 2 bases, with 17 bases spanning the gap. Per germline, CDR1 SGHRS and CDR2 YFSETQ. The CDR3 spans 17 residues. These data come from a study of shared clonotypes between healthy human individuals. Findings and caveats of the study: It was expected that sequencing depth would affect clonotype sharing among donors.

Sample: memory CD8+ T cells from PBMCs. Sample subset: CD45RO+ cells pooled with CCR7-negative TemRA cells. This chain connects TRBV5-1 to TRBJ1-1; D unresolved. The receptor was isolated from a man aged 18 to 29 in good health. Some clones in this sample may be carry-over from other donors' samples. The CDR3 loop reads CASSLVTLGGGNTEAFF. CDR3 nucleotide sequence: TGCGCCAGCAGCTTGGTTACTCTCGGCGGTGGAAACACTGAAGCTTTCTTT.